The 27 T cell receptor beta chains below come from one sample, sequenced in a study of vaccination and CD4 T cells after COVID-19. With the Oncomine TCR Beta short-read assay, DNA from cultured CD4+ T cells was sequenced. TCRdb re-analysed the PCR reads in MiXCR, keeping a single row per CDR3 protein. The table shows about 10,000 distinct CDR3 sequences, with 31% occurring only once. As to treatment: roughly 10-day PBMC culture with coronavirus spike peptide pools or control peptides (ViraFEST assay). These CD4+ T cells came from an unexposed donor, sampled before the COVID-19 pandemic (2011-2018). These receptors have no known antigen. Sequencing was carried out using CD4+ T cells from blood, cultured in vitro. The receptors derive from a human donor in good health.

The CDR3 DNA is TGTGCCAGCGGACAGGGAGGATTGGGTGGAAACACCATATATTTT. It specifies CASGQGGLGGNTIYF. V usage is TRBV27 and J usage is TRBJ1-3; TRBD1 agrees at 8 bases. Germline V lookup: CDR1 MNHEY, CDR2 SMNVEV (reference sequence). The CDR3 runs 15 residues. Trimming removed 8 bases from V and 3 bases from J; junction bases left unmatched: 9.

Sample share makes this clonotype medium-sized. The gene calls are TRBV7-3 and TRBJ1-2, with 7 bases matching TRBD1. With 3 bases clipped from V and 1 base from J, the junction kept 8 bases outside the gene matches. Germline lookup yields CDR1 SGHTA and CDR2 FQGTGA. The CDR3 totals 16 residues. The CDR3 sequence is CASSFTGESYNYGYTF. The CDR3 DNA reads as TGTGCCAGCAGCTTCACAGGGGAGAGTTATAACTATGGCTACACCTTC.

This clonotype was recorded a few times. The V call is TRBV12-3 or TRBV12-4, the J call TRBJ2-7; D ambiguous. V was cut by 5 bases and J by 3 bases, with 5 bases left in between. The CDR3 is 11 residues long. CDR3 nucleotides: TGTGCCAGCAGTGGTAACTACGAGCAGTACTTC. It codes for CASSGNYEQYF.

Judged by abundance, this clonotype is medium-sized. V gene TRBV27 combines with J gene TRBJ1-2, with D perhaps TRBD1 (6 bases). Deletions cut 7 bases from V and 9 bases from J, with 27 bases between. Germline V gives CDR1 MNHEY, CDR2 SMNVEV (reference sequence). The CDR3 runs 16 residues. The CDR3 is CASTAGTEGVVRSYTF. In DNA, the CDR3 is TGTGCCAGCACGGCGGGGACCGAGGGGGTGGTAAGAAGCTACACCTTC.

This clonotype is a singleton in its sample. This chain connects TRBV6-1 to TRBJ2-7; possible D gene TRBD1, 5 bases. The CDR3 consists of 14 residues. From germline, CDR1 is MNHNS and CDR2 SASEGT. V was clipped by 5 bases and J by 4 bases, with 15 bases between them. The CDR3 sequence is CASSNRAGRYEQYF. The CDR3 DNA reads TGTGCCAGCAGTAATAGGGCAGGGCGATACGAGCAGTACTTC.

This clonotype showed up just a few times. V and J are TRBV5-1 and TRBJ1-1; D is undetermined. Per germline, CDR1 SGHRS and CDR2 YFSETQ. This CDR3 spans 13 amino acids. V lost 4 bases to trimming and J lost 1 base, with 8 bases between them. This chain's CDR3 is CASSPGENTEAFF. CDR3 bases: TGCGCCAGCAGCCCGGGAGAGAACACTGAAGCTTTCTTT. The whole variable domain, filled in from reference TRBV5-1 and TRBJ1-1, reads KAGVTQTPRYLIKTRGQQVTLSCSPISGHRSVSWYQQTPGQGLQFLFEYFSETQRNKGNFPGRFSGRQFSNSRSEMNVSTLELGDSALYLCASSPGENTEAFFGQGTRLTVV.

V gene TRBV30 combines with J gene TRBJ2-1, with D perhaps TRBD1 (5 bases). The CDR3 consists of 14 residues. CDR1 and CDR2 (germline): GTSNPN, SVGIG (reference sequence). V was shortened by 1 base and J by 2 bases, with 9 bases between the two germline ends. The CDR3 nucleotides are TGTGCCTGGAGTGGGGGCCAAACCTACAATGAGCAGTTCTTC. This translates into CAWSGGQTYNEQFF.

This rearrangement joins TRBV2 to TRBJ2-1; 8 nucleotides align to TRBD1. Germline V lookup: CDR1 SNHLY, CDR2 FYNNEI. The CDR3 length is 13 residues. The J segment lost 4 bases and the V segment lost 8 bases, leaving 4 bases of the junction unmatched. CDR3: CASDRGAYNEQFF. DNA for the CDR3: TGTGCCAGCGACAGGGGAGCATACAATGAGCAGTTCTTC.

The rearrangement joins TRBV9 to TRBJ1-2, with TRBD1 as a possible D gene (5 bases). CDR1 and CDR2 from the germline V gene are SGDLS and YYNGEE. The CDR3 covers 12 residues. Between the trimmed V and J ends, which lost 5 bases and 4 bases, there was a span of 9 bases. CDR3 bases: TGTGCCAGCAGTGGGGGGACCTATGGCTACACCTTC. It yields the protein CASSGGTYGYTF.

This clonotype was seen a few times. The chain carries TRBV10-3 and TRBJ2-7; 7 bases are shared with TRBD1. The CDR3 totals 12 residues. V gave up 10 bases and J gave up 2 bases; unmatched junction bases: 5. Germline V CDR1 and CDR2: ENHRY, SYGVKD. CDR3 nucleotides: TGTGCCACCTGGGACAGCACCTACGAGCAGTACTTC. The encoded protein is CATWDSTYEQYF.

The chain joins TRBV5-6 to TRBJ1-5; D is possibly TRBD1 (5 bases). Trimming removed 4 bases from V and 3 bases from J, with 14 bases in between. CDR3 length equals 15 residues. The germline V gene encodes CDR1 SGHDT and CDR2 YYEEEE. CDR3 nucleotides: TGTGCCAGCAGCCTTCAAGCAGGGCCCAATCAGCCCCAGCATTTT. Its translation is CASSLQAGPNQPQHF. Complete variable domain (other parts from reference TRBV5-6 and TRBJ1-5): DAGVTQSPTHLIKTRGQQVTLRCSPKSGHDTVSWYQQALGQGPQFIFQYYEEEERQRGNFPDRFSGHQFPNYSSELNVNALLLGDSALYLCASSLQAGPNQPQHFGDGTRLSIL.

In this sample, this clonotype turned up a few times. J is TRBJ1-2 and V is TRBV6-5; D is uncertain. The germline V gene has CDR1 MNHEY and CDR2 SVGAGI. V dropped 0 bases and J dropped 4 bases, with 6 bases sitting between them. The CDR3 is made up of 13 amino acids. CDR3 DNA: TGTGCCAGCAGTTACTCGGGAGGCTATGGCTACACCTTC. It yields the protein CASSYSGGYGYTF.

The chain carries TRBV4-1 and TRBJ1-6; no reliable D call. The CDR3 totals 16 residues. V was trimmed by 4 bases and J by 2 bases, leaving 12 bases between them. Per the germline V gene, CDR1 is MGHRA and CDR2 is YSYEKL. CDR3 nucleotides: TGCGCCAGCAGCCTTATACCAGAAACCTATAATTCACCCCTCCACTTT. It yields the protein CASSLIPETYNSPLHF.

This sequence joins TRBV7-2 and TRBJ2-7, with unresolved D. Germline lookup yields CDR1 SGHTA and CDR2 FQGNSA. Between the trimmed V and J ends, which lost 5 bases and 5 bases, there was a span of 22 bases. The CDR3 extends over 16 amino acids. CDR3 DNA: TGTGCCAGCAGCCCCTACCGGACCCCGTTTTTGGACGAGCAGTACTTC. Residues: CASSPYRTPFLDEQYF.

This clonotype was picked up a small number of times. This chain joins TRBV27 and TRBJ1-1; D is undetermined. This CDR3 is built from 13 residues. CDR1 is MNHEY, CDR2 SMNVEV, per germline (reference sequence). V lost 2 bases, J lost 1 base, and 5 bases lay in between. CDR3 coding DNA: TGTGCCAGCAGTTTACCGGGGAACACTGAAGCTTTCTTT. Translating it yields CASSLPGNTEAFF.

The table lists this clonotype with a few counts. V usage is TRBV7-8 and J usage is TRBJ1-1; TRBD1 matches 7 bases. V trimming: 7 bases; J trimming: 4 bases; junction bases outside the gene matches: 6. Germline V lookup: CDR1 SGHVS, CDR2 FQNEAQ. The CDR3 has 13 residues. Here the CDR3 reads CASTKGAITEAFF. The CDR3 region has the DNA TGTGCCAGCACGAAGGGGGCGATCACTGAAGCTTTCTTT.

This clonotype has a handful of counts. The chain carries TRBV20-1 and TRBJ1-6, with 7 nucleotides matching TRBD1. Germline CDR1 is DFQATT and CDR2 is SNEGSKA (reference sequence). V dropped 4 bases and J dropped 7; count of bases not matched to a gene: 4. The CDR3 sequence is 13 residues long. For the CDR3, the DNA is TGCAGTGCTACGGGACAGCCCAATTCACCCCTCCACTTT. As protein: CSATGQPNSPLHF.

The table lists this clonotype with a count of one. The chain uses TRBV6-1 and TRBJ2-2, with a possible D match to TRBD1 (6 bases). V was pared by 8 bases and J by 4 bases, with 11 bases between. CDR3 length equals 13 residues. Looked up from germline, CDR1 is MNHNS and CDR2 is SASEGT. This chain's CDR3 is CASEGERTGELFF. CDR3 nucleotide sequence: TGTGCCAGCGAGGGGGAGCGCACCGGGGAGCTGTTTTTT.

This clonotype was seen only a few times. V is TRBV10-1 and J is TRBJ2-2; possibly TRBD1 for D (7 bases). This CDR3 comprises 15 residues. V lost 2 bases, J lost 3 bases, and 10 bases lay in between. CDR1 and CDR2 from the germline V gene are WNHNN and SYGVQD (reference sequence). The CDR3 protein is CASSEVRGDTGELFF. CDR3 DNA: TGCGCCAGCAGTGAGGTCAGGGGGGACACCGGGGAGCTGTTTTTT.

The gene calls are TRBV6-2 or TRBV6-3 and TRBJ1-2; D not certain. Trimming removed 6 bases at V and 2 bases at J, with 4 bases between. The length of the CDR3 is 11 residues. Germline V gene data show CDR1 as MNHEY and CDR2 as SVGEGT. CDR3 nucleotide sequence: TGTGCCAGCAGGCTGAACTATGGCTACACCTTC. Its protein is CASRLNYGYTF.

This clonotype was detected a few times. The chain carries TRBV20-1 and TRBJ2-7; 8 bases are shared with TRBD2. The germline gives CDR1 DFQATT, CDR2 SNEGSKA (reference sequence). The CDR3 spans 13 residues. V trimming: 6 bases; J trimming: 3 bases; junction bases outside the gene matches: 7. CDR3 sequence (DNA): TGCAGTGCGGCGCGGGGGGAGATCTACGAGCAGTACTTC. Translating gives CSAARGEIYEQYF.

CDR3 bases: TGCGCCAGCTCTTCCGAGACAGCGGAAGTGTCTTGGGAGACCCAGTACTTC. Its protein is CASSSETAEVSWETQYF. The chain is built from TRBV10-2 and TRBJ2-5; D may be TRBD1 or TRBD2 (5 bases each). The V and J ends lost 8 bases and 5 bases respectively, with 27 bases between them. The CDR3 is 17 residues long. CDR1 is WSHSY and CDR2 is SAAADI in the germline V gene.

By sample fraction, this clonotype is medium-sized. This rearrangement joins TRBV12-3 or TRBV12-4 to TRBJ1-5; D is uncertain. This CDR3 has 14 residues. The V gene lost 1 base and the J gene lost 3 bases, with 7 bases spanning the gap. The CDR3 sequence is CASSLGSPNQPQHF. The CDR3 DNA reads TGTGCCAGCAGTTTAGGGTCCCCCAATCAGCCCCAGCATTTT.

This clonotype has more than one count but fewer than ten. The chain employs TRBV7-2 and TRBJ1-1, with D perhaps matching TRBD1 (5 bases). This CDR3 has 13 residues. Trimming stripped 6 bases from V and 4 bases from J, with 12 bases between. Per the germline V gene, CDR1 is SGHTA and CDR2 is FQGNSA. This CDR3 reads CASRPPGGTEAFF. For the CDR3, the DNA is TGTGCCAGCAGACCCCCGGGGGGCACTGAAGCTTTCTTT. Combining the CDR3 with reference TRBV7-2 and TRBJ1-1 gives the whole variable domain GAGVSQSPSNKVTEKGKDVELRCDPISGHTALYWYRQSLGQGLEFLIYFQGNSAPDKSGLPSDRFSAERTGGSVSTLTIQRTQQEDSAVYLCASRPPGGTEAFFGQGTRLTVV.

The rearrangement links TRBV6-1 to TRBJ2-7, with D hard to call. This CDR3 region has 11 residues. Trimming took 6 bases from V and 3 from J, leaving 6 bases between them. CDR1 and CDR2 (germline): MNHNS, SASEGT. CDR3: CASSGVYEQYF. The CDR3 coding sequence is TGTGCCAGCAGCGGAGTCTACGAGCAGTACTTC.

The chain joins TRBV7-2 to TRBJ2-7; D remains unclear. The germline CDR1 and CDR2 sequences are SGHTA and FQGNSA. The CDR3 extends over 15 amino acids. The germline V and J ends were trimmed by 3 bases and 0 bases, with 12 bases remaining between them. The CDR3 region is CASSFTSFASYEQYF. CDR3 DNA sequence: TGTGCCAGCAGCTTTACGTCCTTTGCCTCCTACGAGCAGTACTTC.

This chain connects TRBV6-5 to TRBJ1-5; D unresolved. This CDR3 is built from 14 residues. CDR1 is MNHEY and CDR2 is SVGAGI in the germline V gene. V was trimmed by 0 bases and J by 1 base, leaving 4 bases between them. The CDR3 nucleotides read TGTGCCAGCAGTTACTCACTAAGCAATCAGCCCCAGCATTTT. Protein: CASSYSLSNQPQHF.